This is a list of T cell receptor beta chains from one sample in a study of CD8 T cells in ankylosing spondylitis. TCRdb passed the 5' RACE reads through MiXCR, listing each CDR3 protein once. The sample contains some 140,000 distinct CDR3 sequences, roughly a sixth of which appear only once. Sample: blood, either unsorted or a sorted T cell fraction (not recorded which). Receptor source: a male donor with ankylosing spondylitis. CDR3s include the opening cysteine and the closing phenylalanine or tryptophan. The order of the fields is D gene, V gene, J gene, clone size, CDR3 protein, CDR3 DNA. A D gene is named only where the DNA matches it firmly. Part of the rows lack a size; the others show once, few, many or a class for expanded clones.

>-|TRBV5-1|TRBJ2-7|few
CASSYDAPLYEQYF
TGCGCCAGCAGCTATGACGCCCCCCTCTACGAGCAGTACTTC
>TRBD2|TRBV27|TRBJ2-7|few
CASSPGLAGVEQYF
TGTGCCAGCAGTCCCGGACTAGCGGGAGTTGAGCAGTACTTC
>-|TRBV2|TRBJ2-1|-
CASSEAGTGIIYNEQFF
TGTGCCAGCAGTGAAGCGGGTACAGGGATAATTTACAATGAGCAGTTCTTC
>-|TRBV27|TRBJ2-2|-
CASRDASNTGELFF
TGTGCCAGCAGGGACGCTTCGAACACCGGGGAGCTGTTTTTT
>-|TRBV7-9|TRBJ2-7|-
CASSLSGATYEQYF
TGTGCCAGCAGCTTATCAGGGGCGACCTACGAGCAGTACTTC
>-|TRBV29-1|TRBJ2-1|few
CSVGRRGLYNEQFF
TGCAGCGTTGGAAGACGGGGACTGTACAATGAGCAGTTCTTC
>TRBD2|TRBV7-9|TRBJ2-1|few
CASSLPPALAGGEQFF
TGTGCCAGCAGCCTCCCCCCCGCGCTAGCGGGAGGGGAGCAGTTCTTC
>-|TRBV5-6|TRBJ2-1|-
CASSLGRGVYNEQFF
TGTGCCAGCAGCTTGGGACGGGGTGTCTACAATGAGCAGTTCTTC
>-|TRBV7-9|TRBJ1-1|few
CASSQGSGRGTEAFF
TGTGCCAGCAGCCAGGGATCGGGGCGGGGGACTGAAGCTTTCTTT
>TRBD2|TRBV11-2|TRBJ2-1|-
CASSLGLAGVFNEQFF
TGTGCCAGCAGCTTGGGACTAGCGGGAGTTTTCAATGAGCAGTTCTTC
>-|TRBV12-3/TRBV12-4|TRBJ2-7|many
CASSLARTGEQYF
TGTGCCAGCAGTTTAGCTCGGACTGGCGAGCAGTACTTC
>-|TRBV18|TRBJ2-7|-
CASSPPNTYYEQYF
TGTGCCAGCTCACCACCGAACACTTACTACGAGCAGTACTTC
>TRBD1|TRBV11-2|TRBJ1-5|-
CASSLRGTGTGGDQPQHF
TGTGCCAGCAGCTTAAGGGGTACCGGGACAGGGGGGGATCAGCCCCAGCATTTT
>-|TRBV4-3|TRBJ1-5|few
CASSQDRSGNQPQHF
TGCGCCAGCAGCCAAGATCGGAGCGGCAATCAGCCCCAGCATTTT
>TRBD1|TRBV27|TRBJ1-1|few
CASSLYGQAILEAFF
TGTGCCAGCAGTTTGTACGGACAGGCGATACTGGAAGCTTTCTTT
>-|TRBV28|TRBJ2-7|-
CASSFRPTARVFEQYF
TGTGCCAGCAGTTTTCGTCCGACAGCGCGGGTCTTCGAGCAGTACTTC
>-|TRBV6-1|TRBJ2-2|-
CASSLGQLNTGELFF
TGTGCCAGCAGCCTAGGACAGTTGAACACCGGGGAGCTGTTTTTT
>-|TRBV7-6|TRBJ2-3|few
CASSLAEGTDTQYF
TGTGCCAGCAGCTTAGCCGAGGGAACAGATACGCAGTATTTT
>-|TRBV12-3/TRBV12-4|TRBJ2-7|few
CASSPRRGEDEQYF
TGTGCCAGCAGTCCCCGGAGAGGGGAGGACGAGCAGTACTTC
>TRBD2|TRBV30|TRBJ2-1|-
CAWSTGLAGNANEQFF
TGTGCCTGGAGTACGGGACTAGCGGGAAATGCAAATGAGCAGTTCTTC
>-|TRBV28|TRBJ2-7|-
CASSLGAGPYEQYF
TGTGCCAGCAGCTTAGGGGCAGGGCCCTACGAGCAGTACTTC
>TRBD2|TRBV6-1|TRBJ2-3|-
CASSEAGSGIGDTQYF
TGTGCCAGCAGTGAAGCGGGTAGCGGGATTGGAGATACGCAGTATTTT
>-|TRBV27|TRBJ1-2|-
CASSPRTGNYGYTF
TGTGCCAGCAGTCCCCGGACGGGCAACTATGGCTACACCTTC
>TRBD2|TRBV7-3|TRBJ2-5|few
CASSEGTSGGQTQYF
TGTGCCAGCAGCGAAGGGACTAGTGGCGGACAGACCCAGTACTTC
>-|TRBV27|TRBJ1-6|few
CASSSSYNSPLHF
TGTGCCAGCAGCTCTTCCTATAATTCACCCCTCCACTTT
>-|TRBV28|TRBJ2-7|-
CASSLILQGRSEQYF
TGTGCCAGCAGTTTAATTCTTCAGGGACGCAGCGAGCAGTACTTC
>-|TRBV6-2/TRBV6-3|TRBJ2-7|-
CASARERATAYEQYF
TGTGCCAGCGCTCGGGAGCGGGCTACAGCCTACGAGCAGTACTTC
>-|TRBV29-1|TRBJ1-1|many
CSVEAEAAPGAFF
TGCAGCGTTGAAGCCGAGGCAGCCCCTGGAGCTTTCTTT
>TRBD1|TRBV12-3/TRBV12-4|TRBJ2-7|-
CASSFGQGVSYEQYF
TGTGCCAGCAGTTTTGGACAGGGGGTCTCCTACGAGCAGTACTTC
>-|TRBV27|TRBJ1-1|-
CASSPDSTEAFF
TGTGCCAGCAGCCCCGACAGCACTGAAGCTTTCTTT
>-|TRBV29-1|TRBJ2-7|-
CSVVADSSYEQYF
TGCAGCGTTGTGGCGGATAGCTCCTACGAGCAGTACTTC
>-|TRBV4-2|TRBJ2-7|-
CASSQVEAGPEQYF
TGTGCCAGCAGCCAAGTGGAAGCAGGCCCCGAGCAGTACTTC
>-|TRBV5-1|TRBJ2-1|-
CASGVGGADNEQFF
TGCGCCAGCGGGGTGGGAGGAGCGGACAATGAGCAGTTCTTC
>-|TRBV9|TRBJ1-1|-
CASSVEGGEAFF
TGTGCCAGCAGCGTAGAGGGAGGTGAAGCTTTCTTT
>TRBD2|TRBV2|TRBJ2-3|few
CASSVPGLGGPDTQYF
TGTGCCAGCAGTGTTCCGGGACTAGGGGGGCCAGATACGCAGTATTTT
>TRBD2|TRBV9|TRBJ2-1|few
CASSPGTSGAGSSYNEQFF
TGTGCCAGCAGCCCTGGGACTAGCGGAGCCGGCAGCTCCTACAATGAGCAGTTCTTC
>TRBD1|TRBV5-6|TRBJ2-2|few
CASSQDRGLPAHRELFF
TGTGCCAGCAGTCAAGACAGGGGGCTCCCTGCCCACCGGGAGCTGTTTTTT
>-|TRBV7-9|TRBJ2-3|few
CASSLEAEGTDTQYF
TGTGCCAGCAGCTTGGAGGCGGAGGGGACAGATACGCAGTATTTT
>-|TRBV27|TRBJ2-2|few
CASSFAIQPTGELFF
TGTGCCAGCAGTTTCGCGATTCAGCCGACCGGGGAGCTGTTTTTT
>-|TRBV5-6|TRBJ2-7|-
CASSLSALTGREQYF
TGTGCCAGCAGCTTGTCGGCCCTAACAGGGCGCGAGCAGTACTTC
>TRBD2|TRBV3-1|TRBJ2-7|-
CASGPGLAGTYEQYF
TGTGCCAGCGGTCCGGGACTAGCGGGTACCTACGAGCAGTACTTC
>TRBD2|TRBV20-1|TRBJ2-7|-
CSARPSGLAIEQYF
TGCAGTGCTAGACCGTCGGGACTAGCAATCGAGCAGTACTTC
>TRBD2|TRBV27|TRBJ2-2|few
CASSRRGGGGNTGELFF
TGTGCCAGCAGTCGCCGGGGAGGCGGGGGTAACACCGGGGAGCTGTTTTTT
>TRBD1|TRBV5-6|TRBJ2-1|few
CASSPDRVEQFF
TGTGCCAGCAGCCCCGACAGGGTTGAGCAGTTCTTC
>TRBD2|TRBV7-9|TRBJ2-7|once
CASSSGGSGSAYEQYF
TGTGCCAGCAGCTCCGGGGGTAGCGGGAGCGCGTACGAGCAGTACTTC
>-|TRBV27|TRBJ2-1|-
CASSLSDDHNEQFF
TGTGCCAGCAGTTTATCCGACGATCACAATGAGCAGTTCTTC
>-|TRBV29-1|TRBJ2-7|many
CSVNSGEAYEQYF
TGCAGCGTTAACTCCGGGGAGGCCTACGAGCAGTACTTC
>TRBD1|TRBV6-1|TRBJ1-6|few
CASTAGTGADPLHF
TGTGCCAGCACTGCCGGGACAGGGGCCGATCCCCTCCACTTT
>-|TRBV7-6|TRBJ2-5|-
CASSLEGLQETQYF
TGTGCCAGCAGCTTAGAGGGGCTGCAAGAGACCCAGTACTTC
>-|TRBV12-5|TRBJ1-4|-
CASGLNEKLFF
TGTGCTAGTGGGTTAAATGAAAAACTGTTTTTT